The clone carrying this T cell receptor beta chain turned up a few times. This sample is drawn from a study of patients and donors after allogeneic stem cell transplantation. TCRdb re-called the RT-PCR reads through MiXCR, storing one row per CDR3 protein. The data show approximately 160,000 distinct CDR3 sequences, approximately 24% seen once. Germline V gene lookup returns CDR1 DFQATT and CDR2 SNEGSKA (reference sequence). CDR3 length: 15 amino acids. After removal of 1 base from V and 5 bases from J, the junction contained 8 bases not matched to a gene. The rearrangement uses TRBV20-1 and TRBJ2-5; 9 bases map to TRBD1. Material: blood, either unsorted or a sorted T cell fraction (not recorded which). The TCR sequence derives from a human donor who was either an allogeneic HSCT recipient or a stem cell or donor lymphocyte infusion donor (not recorded which). It is not recorded whose cells these are; they may come from a transplant donor. The CDR3 reads CSARGTQGAGETQYF. The CDR3 bases are TGCAGTGCTAGAGGCACACAGGGGGCAGGGGAGACCCAGTACTTC.